The present T cell receptor (beta chain) was sequenced within a study of identical twins. Study outcomes and limitations: Models underestimated TCR alpha sharing (out-of-frame) in monozygotic twins.

Remarks on this clonotype: No antigen is known for it.

From the 5' RACE reads, TCRdb called clonotypes with MiXCR, one entry per CDR3 protein. The table has 1,800,000 or so distinct CDR3 sequences, about 31% seen once; the top ten hold 0.25% to 0.3%. The V end lost 4 bases, the J end lost 2 bases, and 10 bases lay between the germline ends. Germline lookup yields CDR1 GTSNPN and CDR2 SVGIG (reference sequence). This CDR3 is built from 13 residues. There were only healthy Caucasians among the donors. Sample: cord blood. The gene calls are TRBV30 and TRBJ2-3; D ambiguous. The receptor was derived from a newborn girl in good health. For the CDR3, the DNA is TGTGCCTGGAACGTGGATTACACAGATACGCAGTATTTT. Translation gives CAWNVDYTDTQYF.